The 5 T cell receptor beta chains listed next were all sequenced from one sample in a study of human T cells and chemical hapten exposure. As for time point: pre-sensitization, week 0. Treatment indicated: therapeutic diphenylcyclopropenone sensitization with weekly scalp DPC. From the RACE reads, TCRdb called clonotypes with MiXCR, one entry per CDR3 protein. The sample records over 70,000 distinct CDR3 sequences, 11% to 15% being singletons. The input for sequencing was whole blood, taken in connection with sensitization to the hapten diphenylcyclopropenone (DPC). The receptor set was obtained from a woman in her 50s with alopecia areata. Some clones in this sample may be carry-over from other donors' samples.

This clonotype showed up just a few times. This CDR3 is CATSGGQGFGSEAFF. DNA of the CDR3: TGTGCCACCAGTGGAGGACAGGGGTTCGGGTCCGAAGCTTTCTTT. The V and J genes are TRBV24-1 and TRBJ1-1, with 9 bases fitting TRBD1. CDR1 and CDR2 (germline): KGHDR, SFDVKD. V was clipped by 5 bases and J by 8 bases; unmatched bases: 11. The CDR3 sequence is 15 residues long.

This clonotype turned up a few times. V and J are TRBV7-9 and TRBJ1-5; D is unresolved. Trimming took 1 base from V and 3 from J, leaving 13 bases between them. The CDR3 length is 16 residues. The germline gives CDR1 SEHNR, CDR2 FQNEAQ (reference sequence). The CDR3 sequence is CASSLGDPVANQPQHF. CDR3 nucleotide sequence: TGTGCCAGCAGCTTAGGAGACCCGGTCGCCAATCAGCCCCAGCATTTT.

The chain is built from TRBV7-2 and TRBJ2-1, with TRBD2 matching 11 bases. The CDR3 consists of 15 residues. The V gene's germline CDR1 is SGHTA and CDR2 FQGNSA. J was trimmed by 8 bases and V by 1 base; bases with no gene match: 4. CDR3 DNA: TGTGCCAGCAGCTTAGAGCCTAGCGGGAGGTATGAGCAGTTCTTC. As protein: CASSLEPSGRYEQFF.

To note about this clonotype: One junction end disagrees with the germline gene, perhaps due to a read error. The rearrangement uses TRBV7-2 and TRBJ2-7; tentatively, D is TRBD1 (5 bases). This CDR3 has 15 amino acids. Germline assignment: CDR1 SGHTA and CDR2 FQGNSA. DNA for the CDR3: TGTGCCAGCAGCCAGAACCCGGATTCCGGACAAGAGCAAATCTTC. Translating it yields CASSQNPDSGQEQIF. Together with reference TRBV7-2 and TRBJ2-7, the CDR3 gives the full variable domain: GAGVSQSPSNKVTEKGKDVELRCDPISGHTALYWYRQSLGQGLEFLIYFQGNSAPDKSGLPSDRFSAERTGGSVSTLTIQRTQQEDSAVYLCASSQNPDSGQEQIFGPGTRLTVT.

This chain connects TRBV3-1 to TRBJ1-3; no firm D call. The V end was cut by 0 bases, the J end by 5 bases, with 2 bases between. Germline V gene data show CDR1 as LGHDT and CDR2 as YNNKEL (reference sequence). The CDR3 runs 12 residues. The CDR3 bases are TGTGCCAGCAGCCAAGAAAGAAACACCATATATTTT. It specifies CASSQERNTIYF.